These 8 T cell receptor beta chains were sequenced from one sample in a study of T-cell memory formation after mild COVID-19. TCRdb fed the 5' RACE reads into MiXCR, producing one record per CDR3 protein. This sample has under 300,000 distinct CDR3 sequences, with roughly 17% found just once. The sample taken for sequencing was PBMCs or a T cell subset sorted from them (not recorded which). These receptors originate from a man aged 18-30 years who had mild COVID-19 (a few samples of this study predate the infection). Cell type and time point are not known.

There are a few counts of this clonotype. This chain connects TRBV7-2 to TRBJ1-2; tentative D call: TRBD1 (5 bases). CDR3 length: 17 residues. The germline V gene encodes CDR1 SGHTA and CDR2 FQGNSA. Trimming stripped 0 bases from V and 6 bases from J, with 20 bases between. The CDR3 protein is CASSLAPGRHAWDGYTF. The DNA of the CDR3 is TGTGCCAGCAGCTTAGCCCCGGGACGGCATGCTTGGGATGGCTACACCTTC.

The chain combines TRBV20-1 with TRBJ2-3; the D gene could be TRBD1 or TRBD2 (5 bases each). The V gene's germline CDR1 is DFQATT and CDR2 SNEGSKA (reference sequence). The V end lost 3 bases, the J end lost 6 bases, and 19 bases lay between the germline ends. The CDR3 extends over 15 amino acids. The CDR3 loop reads CSASNWDPGRDTQYF. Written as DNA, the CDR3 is TGCAGTGCTAGTAATTGGGACCCAGGAAGGGATACGCAGTATTTT.

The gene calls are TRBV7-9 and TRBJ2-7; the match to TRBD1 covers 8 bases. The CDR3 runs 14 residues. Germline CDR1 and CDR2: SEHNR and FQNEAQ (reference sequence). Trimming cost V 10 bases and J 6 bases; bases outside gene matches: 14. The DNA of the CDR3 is TGTGCCATCCCGGTGGACAGGGCCGGGGGCGAGCAGTACTTC. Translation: CAIPVDRAGGEQYF.

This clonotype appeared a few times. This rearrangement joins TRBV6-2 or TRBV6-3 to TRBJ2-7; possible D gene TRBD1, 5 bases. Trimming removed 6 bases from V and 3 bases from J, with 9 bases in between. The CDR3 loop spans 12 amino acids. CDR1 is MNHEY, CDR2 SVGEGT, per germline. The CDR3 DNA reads TGTGCCAGCAGAGACAGACTCTACGAGCAGTACGTC. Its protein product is CASRDRLYEQYV.

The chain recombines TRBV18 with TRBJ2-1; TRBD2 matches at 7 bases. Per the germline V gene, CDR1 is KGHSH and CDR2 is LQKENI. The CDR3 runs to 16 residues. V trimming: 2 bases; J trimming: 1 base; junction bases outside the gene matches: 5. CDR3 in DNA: TGTGCCAGCTCACCAAATCCTAGCGGTTCCTACAATGAGCAGTTCTTC. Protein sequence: CASSPNPSGSYNEQFF.

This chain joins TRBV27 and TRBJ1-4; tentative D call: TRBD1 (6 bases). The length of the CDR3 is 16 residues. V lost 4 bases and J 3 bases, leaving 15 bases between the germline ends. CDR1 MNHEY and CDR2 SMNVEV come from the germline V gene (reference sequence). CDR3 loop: CASSSLRGRANEKLFF. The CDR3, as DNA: TGTGCCAGCAGTTCTCTTCGGGGGCGGGCTAATGAAAAACTGTTTTTT.

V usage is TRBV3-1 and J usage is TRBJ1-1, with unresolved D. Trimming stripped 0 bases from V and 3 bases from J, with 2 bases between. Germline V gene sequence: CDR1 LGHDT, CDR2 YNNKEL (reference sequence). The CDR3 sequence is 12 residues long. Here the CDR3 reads CASSQEYTEAFF. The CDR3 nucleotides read TGTGCCAGCAGCCAAGAATACACTGAAGCTTTCTTT.

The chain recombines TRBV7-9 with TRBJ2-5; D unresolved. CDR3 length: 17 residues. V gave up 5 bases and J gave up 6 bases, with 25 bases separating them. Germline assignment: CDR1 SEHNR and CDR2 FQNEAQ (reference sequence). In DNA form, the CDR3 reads TGTGCCAGCAGCCCTGCGTCGTCGGACCCACGTGGACAGACCCAGTACTTC. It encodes CASSPASSDPRGQTQYF.